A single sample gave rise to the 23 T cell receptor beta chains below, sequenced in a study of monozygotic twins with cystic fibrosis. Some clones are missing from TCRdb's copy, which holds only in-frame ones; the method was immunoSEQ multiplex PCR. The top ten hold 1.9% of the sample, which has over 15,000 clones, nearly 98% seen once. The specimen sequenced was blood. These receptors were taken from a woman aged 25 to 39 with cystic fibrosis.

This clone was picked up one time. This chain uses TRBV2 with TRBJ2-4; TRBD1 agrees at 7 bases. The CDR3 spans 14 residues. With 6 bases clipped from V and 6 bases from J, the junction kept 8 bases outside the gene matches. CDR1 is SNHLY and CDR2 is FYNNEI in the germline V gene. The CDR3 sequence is CASRGGPSTNIQYF. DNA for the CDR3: TGTGCCAGCAGAGGGGGCCCCTCCACAAACATTCAGTACTTC.

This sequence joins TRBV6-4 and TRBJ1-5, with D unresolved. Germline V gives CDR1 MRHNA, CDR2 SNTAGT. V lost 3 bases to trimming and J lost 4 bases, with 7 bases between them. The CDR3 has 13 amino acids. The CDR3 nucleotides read TGTGCCAGCAGTGAGACTTTGAATCAGCCCCAGCATTTT. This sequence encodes CASSETLNQPQHF.

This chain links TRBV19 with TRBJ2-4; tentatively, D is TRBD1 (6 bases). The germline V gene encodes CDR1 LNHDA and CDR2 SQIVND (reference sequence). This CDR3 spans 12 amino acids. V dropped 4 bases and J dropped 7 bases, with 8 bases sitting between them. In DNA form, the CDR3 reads TGTGCCAGTAGTAAGAGGGGGAACATTCAGTACTTC. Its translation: CASSKRGNIQYF. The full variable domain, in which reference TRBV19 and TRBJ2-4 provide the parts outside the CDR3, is DGGITQSPKYLFRKEGQNVTLSCEQNLNHDAMYWYRQDPGQGLRLIYYSQIVNDFQKGDIAEGYSVSREKKESFPLTVTSAQKNPTAFYLCASSKRGNIQYFGAGTRLSVL.

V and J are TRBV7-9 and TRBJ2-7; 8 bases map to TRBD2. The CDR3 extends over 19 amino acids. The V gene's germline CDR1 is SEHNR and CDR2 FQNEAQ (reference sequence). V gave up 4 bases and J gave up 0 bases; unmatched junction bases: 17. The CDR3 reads CASSSPEEGGGRFSYEQYF. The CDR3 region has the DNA TGTGCCAGCAGCTCCCCCGAAGAAGGCGGGGGGCGGTTCTCCTACGAGCAGTACTTC.

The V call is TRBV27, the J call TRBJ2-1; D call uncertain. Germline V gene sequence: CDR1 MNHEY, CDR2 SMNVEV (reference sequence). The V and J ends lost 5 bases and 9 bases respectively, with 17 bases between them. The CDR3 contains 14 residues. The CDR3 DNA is TGTGCCAGCAGTCCCAGCGCTAGAGGCGGTGAGCAGTTCTTC. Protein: CASSPSARGGEQFF.

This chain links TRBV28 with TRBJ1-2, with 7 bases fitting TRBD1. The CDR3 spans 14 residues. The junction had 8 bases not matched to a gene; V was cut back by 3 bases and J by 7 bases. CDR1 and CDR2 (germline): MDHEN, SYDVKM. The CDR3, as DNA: TGTGCCAGCAGTTTGCTAAGGGGGCCGCGTGGCTACACCTTC. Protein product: CASSLLRGPRGYTF.

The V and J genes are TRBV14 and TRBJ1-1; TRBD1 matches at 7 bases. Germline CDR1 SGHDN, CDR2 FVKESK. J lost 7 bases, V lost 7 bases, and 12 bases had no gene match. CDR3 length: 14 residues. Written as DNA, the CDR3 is TGTGCCAGCACCTTCGACAGGGTCTACGGTGAAGCTTTCTTT. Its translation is CASTFDRVYGEAFF. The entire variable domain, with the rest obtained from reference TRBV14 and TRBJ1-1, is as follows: EAGVTQFPSHSVIEKGQTVTLRCDPISGHDNLYWYRRVMGKEIKFLLHFVKESKQDESGMPNNRFLAERTGGTYSTLKVQPAELEDSGVYFCASTFDRVYGEAFFGQGTRLTVV.

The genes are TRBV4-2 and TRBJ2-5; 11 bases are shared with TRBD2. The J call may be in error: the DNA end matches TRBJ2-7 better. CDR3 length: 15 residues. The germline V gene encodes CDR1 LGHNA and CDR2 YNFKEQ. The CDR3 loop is CASSQDSGGAYEQYF. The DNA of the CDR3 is TGTGCCAGCAGCCAAGATAGCGGGGGGGCCTACGAGCAGTACTTC.

The CDR3 protein is CASSPDTGLGNTIYF. CDR3 DNA: TGCGCCAGCAGCCCGGACACAGGGCTCGGAAACACCATATATTTT. The rearrangement uses TRBV4-1 and TRBJ1-3; D perhaps matches TRBD1 (6 bases). CDR3 length: 15 amino acids. Germline lookup yields CDR1 MGHRA and CDR2 YSYEKL. Trimming took off 4 bases at V and 4 bases at J, with 14 bases between the two ends.

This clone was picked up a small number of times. CDR3 DNA: TGTGCCAGCAGCCCCCCCAATTCACCCCTCCACTTT. It is translated as CASSPPNSPLHF. This chain uses TRBV6-5 with TRBJ1-6; unclear D gene. This CDR3 is 12 amino acids long. V was trimmed by 6 bases and J by 7 bases, leaving 7 bases between them. Germline lookup yields CDR1 MNHEY and CDR2 SVGAGI.

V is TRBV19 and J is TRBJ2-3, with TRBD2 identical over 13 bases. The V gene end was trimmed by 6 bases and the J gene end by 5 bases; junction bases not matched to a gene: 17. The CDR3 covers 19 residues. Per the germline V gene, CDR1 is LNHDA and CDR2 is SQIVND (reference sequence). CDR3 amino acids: CASRRKPGLAGLPGDTQYF. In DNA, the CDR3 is TGTGCCAGTAGACGAAAGCCGGGACTAGCGGGGTTACCAGGAGATACGCAGTATTTT.

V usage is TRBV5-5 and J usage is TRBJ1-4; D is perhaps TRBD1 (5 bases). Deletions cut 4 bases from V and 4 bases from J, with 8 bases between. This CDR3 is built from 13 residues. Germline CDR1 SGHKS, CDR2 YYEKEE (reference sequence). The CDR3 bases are TGTGCCAGCAGCCAAGACAGTAATGAAAAACTGTTTTTT. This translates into CASSQDSNEKLFF.

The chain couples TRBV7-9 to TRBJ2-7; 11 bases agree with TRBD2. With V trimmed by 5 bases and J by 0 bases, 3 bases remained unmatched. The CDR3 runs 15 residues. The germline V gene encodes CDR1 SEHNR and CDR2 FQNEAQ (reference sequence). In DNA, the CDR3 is TGTGCCAGCAGCGGGACTAGCGGCTACTCCTACGAGCAGTACTTC. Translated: CASSGTSGYSYEQYF.

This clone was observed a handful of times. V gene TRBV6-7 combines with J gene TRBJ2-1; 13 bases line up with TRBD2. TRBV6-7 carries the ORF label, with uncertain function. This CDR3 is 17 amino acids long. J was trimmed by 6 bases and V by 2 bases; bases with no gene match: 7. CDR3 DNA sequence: TGTGCCAGCAGTTACCGCCGACTAGCGGGGGGTAGCAATGAGCAGTTCTTC. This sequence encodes CASSYRRLAGGSNEQFF.

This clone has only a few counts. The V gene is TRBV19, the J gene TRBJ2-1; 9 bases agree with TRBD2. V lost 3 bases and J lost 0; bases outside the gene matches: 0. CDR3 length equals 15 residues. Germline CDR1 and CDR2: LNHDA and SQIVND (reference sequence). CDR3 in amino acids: CASSMRGGSYNEQFF. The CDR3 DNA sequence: TGTGCCAGTAGTATGCGGGGGGGCTCCTACAATGAGCAGTTCTTC. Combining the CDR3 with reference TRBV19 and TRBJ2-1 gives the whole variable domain DGGITQSPKYLFRKEGQNVTLSCEQNLNHDAMYWYRQDPGQGLRLIYYSQIVNDFQKGDIAEGYSVSREKKESFPLTVTSAQKNPTAFYLCASSMRGGSYNEQFFGPGTRLTVL.

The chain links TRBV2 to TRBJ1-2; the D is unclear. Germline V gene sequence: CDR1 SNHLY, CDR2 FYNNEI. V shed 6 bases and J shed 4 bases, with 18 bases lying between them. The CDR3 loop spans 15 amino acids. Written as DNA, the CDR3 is TGTGCCAGCAGAGACCGGGAGGCCTCGGTCTATGGCTACACCTTC. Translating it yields CASRDREASVYGYTF.

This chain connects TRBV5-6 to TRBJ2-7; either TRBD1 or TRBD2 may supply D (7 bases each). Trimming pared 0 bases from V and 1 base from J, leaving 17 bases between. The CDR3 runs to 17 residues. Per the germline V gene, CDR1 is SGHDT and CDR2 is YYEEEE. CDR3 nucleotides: TGTGCCAGCAGCTTGGCCTGGGAGGGGGCGAGGTCCTACGAGCAGTACTTC. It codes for CASSLAWEGARSYEQYF.

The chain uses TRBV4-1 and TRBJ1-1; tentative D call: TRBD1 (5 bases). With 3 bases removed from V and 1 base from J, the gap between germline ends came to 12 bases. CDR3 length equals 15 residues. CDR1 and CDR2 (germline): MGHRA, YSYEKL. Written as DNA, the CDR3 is TGCGCCAGCAGCCAGCCGGGGCGGGAGAACACTGAAGCTTTCTTT. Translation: CASSQPGRENTEAFF.

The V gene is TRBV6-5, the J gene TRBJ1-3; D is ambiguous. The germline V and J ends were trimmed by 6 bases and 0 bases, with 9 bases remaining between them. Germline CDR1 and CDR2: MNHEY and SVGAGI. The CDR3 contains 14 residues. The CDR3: CASSEAPSGNTIYF. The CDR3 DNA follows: TGTGCCAGCAGCGAAGCCCCCTCTGGAAACACCATATATTTT.

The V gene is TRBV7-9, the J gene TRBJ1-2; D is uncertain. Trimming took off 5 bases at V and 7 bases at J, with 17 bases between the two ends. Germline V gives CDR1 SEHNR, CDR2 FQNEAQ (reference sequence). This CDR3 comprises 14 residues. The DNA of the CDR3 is TGTGCCAGCAGCCTCGACGAAACGTTGCGTGGCTACACCTTC. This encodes CASSLDETLRGYTF.

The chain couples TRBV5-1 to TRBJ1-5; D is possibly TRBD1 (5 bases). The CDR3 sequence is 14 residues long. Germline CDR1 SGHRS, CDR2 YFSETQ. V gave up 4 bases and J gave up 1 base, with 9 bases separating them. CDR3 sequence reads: CASSRGDSNQPQHF. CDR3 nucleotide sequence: TGCGCCAGCAGCCGGGGGGACAGCAATCAGCCCCAGCATTTT.

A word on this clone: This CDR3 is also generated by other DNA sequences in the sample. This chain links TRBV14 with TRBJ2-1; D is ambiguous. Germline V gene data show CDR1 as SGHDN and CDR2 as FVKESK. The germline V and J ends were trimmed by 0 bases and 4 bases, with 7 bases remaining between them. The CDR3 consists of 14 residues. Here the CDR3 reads CASSQDRAYNEQFF. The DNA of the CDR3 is TGTGCCAGCAGCCAAGATCGGGCTTACAATGAGCAGTTCTTC. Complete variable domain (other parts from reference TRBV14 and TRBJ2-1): EAGVTQFPSHSVIEKGQTVTLRCDPISGHDNLYWYRRVMGKEIKFLLHFVKESKQDESGMPNNRFLAERTGGTYSTLKVQPAELEDSGVYFCASSQDRAYNEQFFGPGTRLTVL.

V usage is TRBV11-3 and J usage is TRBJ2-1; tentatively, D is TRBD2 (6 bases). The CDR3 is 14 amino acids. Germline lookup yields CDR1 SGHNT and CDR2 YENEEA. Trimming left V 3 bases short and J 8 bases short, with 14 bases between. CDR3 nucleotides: TGTGCCAGCAGCTTTTCAGGGACTTCCGATGAGCAGTTCTTC. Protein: CASSFSGTSDEQFF.